The clone carrying this T cell receptor beta chain was picked up many times. Germline assignment: CDR1 SGHTA and CDR2 FQGNSA. This CDR3 comprises 13 residues. With V trimmed by 3 bases and J by 5 bases, 2 bases remained unmatched. A J-beta primer mix and a sample-barcoded 5' primer were used in a second PCR of about 7 to 11 cycles. TCRdb redid the calling of the 5' RACE reads with MiXCR, one entry per CDR3 protein. Seen here are 600,000 to 650,000 distinct CDR3 sequences, approximately 59% observed once, and the top ten hold about two fifths. The data are from a study of blood T cells in healthy people across ages.

This chain joins TRBV7-2 and TRBJ2-5; TRBD1 matches at 8 bases. The sequence came from a man between 60 and 75 years old in good health. The sequencing sample was made of blood. CDR3 residues: CASSFTGGETQYF. Written as DNA, the CDR3 is TGTGCCAGCAGCTTCACAGGGGGGGAGACCCAGTACTTC.